A single sample is the source of the 5 T cell receptor beta chains below, sequenced in a study of T cells in Graves' hyperthyroidism and ophthalmopathy. TCR beta CDR3 regions were amplified from RNA. Initially, a first-round RT-PCR of the TCR CDR3 employed the HTBI primer set. A single record per CDR3 protein comes from TCRdb applying MiXCR to the multiplex PCR reads. The repertoire has 450,000 to 500,000 distinct CDR3 sequences, about 20% of them found once; the top ten carry 49%. The sequenced sample was blood. Source of these receptors: a woman aged 70-85 years with Graves' ophthalmopathy.

Many counts were recorded for this clonotype. The chain joins TRBV12-3 or TRBV12-4 to TRBJ2-2; 10 bases fit TRBD1. The CDR3 length is 16 residues. With V trimmed by 5 bases and J by 4 bases, 7 bases remained unmatched. CDR3 loop: CASSPGTGAGTGELFF. The DNA of the CDR3 is TGTGCCAGCAGTCCCGGGACAGGGGCGGGCACCGGGGAGCTGTTTTTT.

This clonotype was observed at least ten times. The chain has TRBV28 and TRBJ1-1, with a tentative D call TRBD1 (6 bases). Germline V gene data show CDR1 as MDHEN and CDR2 as SYDVKM. The CDR3 runs 14 residues. Trimming pared 3 bases from V and 1 base from J, leaving 9 bases between. The CDR3 loop reads CASSFSGANTEAFF. DNA of the CDR3: TGTGCCAGCAGTTTTTCAGGGGCGAACACTGAAGCTTTCTTT.

This clonotype was counted only a few times. The chain uses TRBV19 and TRBJ2-3, with 10 bases identical to TRBD1. The length of the CDR3 is 16 residues. Germline values: CDR1 LNHDA, CDR2 SQIVND (reference sequence). J was trimmed by 4 bases and V by 4 bases; bases with no gene match: 8. The DNA for the CDR3 is TGTGCCAGTAGTAGACGCGGGACAGGGGTCTCAGATACGCAGTATTTT. Protein sequence: CASSRRGTGVSDTQYF.

V gene TRBV6-1 combines with J gene TRBJ2-7, with 7 bases matching TRBD2. CDR3 length: 13 residues. Losses at the gene ends were 6 bases for V and 6 bases for J; bases not matched to a gene: 8. Germline V gives CDR1 MNHNS, CDR2 SASEGT. Here the CDR3 DNA reads TGTGCCAGCAGACGCGGACTAGTGGGCGAGCAGTACTTC. Its translation is CASRRGLVGEQYF.

The V and J genes are TRBV24-1 and TRBJ2-7, with 9 nucleotides matching TRBD1. Germline V gene sequence: CDR1 KGHDR, CDR2 SFDVKD. Germline trimming cut 7 bases from V and 2 bases from J; bases unmatched to any gene: 5. The CDR3 length is 14 residues. DNA for the CDR3: TGTGCCACCAGCACGACAGGGGGTGCCTACGAGCAGTACTTC. Translating gives CATSTTGGAYEQYF.